Following are 24 T cell receptor beta chains from one sample sequenced in a study of glioma-infiltrating T cells (dated by TCRdb to about 2016). The run used an Illumina MiSeq. TCR alpha and beta CDR3 regions were amplified with the iRepertoire nested amplicon-rescue multiplex PCR (arm-PCR) platform from RNA. The raw public reads went through TCRdb reprocessing: fastp at Q25, MiXCR clone calling, in-frame beta chains kept. Identical CDR3 protein sequences are pooled into one entry, listed with their most common genes and DNA. This sample lists about 89,000 distinct CDR3 sequences; roughly 23% were detected once. Clones ranked in the top ten supply 5.5% to 7.5% of the sample. Material: glioma tissue, nonneoplastic brain tissue, or PBMCs (not recorded which). These receptors were obtained from a human donor with low-grade glioma or glioblastoma, undergoing nonglioma brain surgery, or in good health (not recorded which).

The V call is TRBV19, the J call TRBJ1-5, with TRBD1 matching 9 bases. The CDR3 length is 15 residues. The V segment lost 5 bases and the J segment 6 bases; nucleotides outside the gene matches: 8. CDR1 is LNHDA, CDR2 SQIVND, per germline (reference sequence). CDR3 coding DNA: TGTGCCAGTAGTCTCCCGGGACAGGGTGCTCAGCCCCAGCATTTT. Translation gives CASSLPGQGAQPQHF.

This clonotype showed up many times. J is TRBJ1-5 and V is TRBV6-2 or TRBV6-3; D is undetermined. With 2 bases removed from V and 7 bases from J, the gap between germline ends came to 12 bases. CDR1 and CDR2 from the germline V gene are MNHEY and SVGEGT. The CDR3 contains 14 residues. CDR3: CASSYVGVRQPQHF. CDR3 DNA: TGTGCCAGCAGTTACGTTGGGGTGAGGCAGCCCCAGCATTTT.

This clonotype was observed many times. One junction end disagrees with the germline gene, perhaps due to a read error. V is TRBV28 and J is TRBJ2-7; maybe TRBD1 (5 bases). The CDR3 contains 16 residues. The germline gives CDR1 MDHEN, CDR2 SYDVKM. CDR3 in DNA: TGTACCAGCAGTTCGCCTGGACAACCTCTTTCGGGCGAGCAGTACTTC. Encoded protein: CTSSSPGQPLSGEQYF.

This clonotype has only a few counts. This chain connects TRBV7-9 to TRBJ2-1; TRBD2 matches at 7 bases. V shed 2 bases, J shed 7 bases, and the junction held 8 bases outside the gene matches. Germline V CDR1 and CDR2: SEHNR, FQNEAQ (reference sequence). This CDR3 has 15 amino acids. CDR3 nucleotides: TGTGCCAGCAGCTTACAGGCCAGGGAGGGGAATGAGCAGTTCTTC. Residues: CASSLQAREGNEQFF.

Details on this clonotype: A single base separates this from a much larger clone, so it may be a read error. The V call is TRBV7-9, the J call TRBJ2-5; 8 bases agree with TRBD2. Germline values: CDR1 SEHNR, CDR2 FQNEAQ (reference sequence). The CDR3 is 14 residues long. V was pared by 10 bases and J by 5 bases, with 12 bases of the junction left unmatched. The CDR3 reads CATGTRGRDETQYF. The DNA for the CDR3 is TGTGCCACGGGGACTAGGGGGAGGGATGAGACCCAGTACTTC.

This clonotype showed up just a few times. The chain links TRBV2 to TRBJ2-1, with 7 bases fitting TRBD2. Germline trimming cut 4 bases from V and 4 bases from J; bases unmatched to any gene: 4. CDR3 length: 14 residues. CDR1 and CDR2 (germline): SNHLY, FYNNEI. The CDR3, as DNA: TGTGCCAGCAGTGGTAGCGGGTCTTACAATGAGCAGTTCTTC. This codes for CASSGSGSYNEQFF.

This clonotype was seen many times. The CDR3 region is CATSELETSGSIEAYNEQFF. In DNA, the CDR3 is TGTGCCACCAGTGAACTCGAGACTAGCGGGAGTATAGAGGCCTACAATGAGCAGTTCTTC. The rearrangement links TRBV24-1 to TRBJ2-1, with 12 nucleotides matching TRBD2. Germline trimming cut 4 bases from V and 2 bases from J; bases unmatched to any gene: 14. Looked up from germline, CDR1 is KGHDR and CDR2 is SFDVKD. The CDR3 totals 20 residues.

This clonotype was counted many times. V is TRBV20-1 and J is TRBJ1-2; a weak D match, TRBD1 (5 bases). Germline CDR1 is DFQATT and CDR2 is SNEGSKA (reference sequence). The V gene lost 5 bases and the J gene lost 2 bases, with 18 bases spanning the gap. CDR3 length equals 15 residues. The CDR3 nucleotides read TGCAGTGCTTTCGGGGCCCAAATTACCAACTATGGCTACACCTTC. This codes for CSAFGAQITNYGYTF.

V usage is TRBV5-1 and J usage is TRBJ2-3, with 8 positions matching TRBD2. The trim removed 0 bases at V and 4 bases at J, leaving 7 bases unmatched. CDR1 is SGHRS, CDR2 YFSETQ, per germline. This CDR3 contains 16 residues. The CDR3: CASSLVRLAGPDTQYF. CDR3 DNA sequence: TGCGCCAGCAGCTTGGTTCGGCTAGCGGGCCCAGATACGCAGTATTTT. Full variable domain (rest looked up from reference TRBV5-1 and TRBJ2-3): KAGVTQTPRYLIKTRGQQVTLSCSPISGHRSVSWYQQTPGQGLQFLFEYFSETQRNKGNFPGRFSGRQFSNSRSEMNVSTLELGDSALYLCASSLVRLAGPDTQYFGPGTRLTVL.

As regards this clonotype: One base away lies a much larger clone, so this may be a sequencing read error. The chain uses TRBV6-2 or TRBV6-3 and TRBJ2-1, with 7 bases aligning to TRBD2. The length of the CDR3 is 15 residues. The V gene's germline CDR1 is MNHEY and CDR2 SVGEGT. The CDR3 DNA is TGTGCCAGCAGAAAGGGGCTAGCGGAGAAGAATGGGCAGTTCTTC. Translating it yields CASRKGLAEKNGQFF.

This chain joins TRBV5-1 and TRBJ2-5, with D hard to call. Germline CDR1 and CDR2: SGHRS and YFSETQ. The length of the CDR3 is 14 residues. The ends were cut back, 3 bases at V and 5 bases at J, with 14 bases in the middle. The CDR3 nucleotides read TGCGCCAGCAGCTCTCAGACGTCCTCGGAGACCCAGTACTTC. Translation: CASSSQTSSETQYF.

Notes on this clonotype: Just one base apart from a much larger clone, this may be a read error. The chain uses TRBV2 and TRBJ1-6; 7 nucleotides align to TRBD1. Germline V gene sequence: CDR1 SNHLY, CDR2 FYNNEI. The CDR3 is 13 amino acids. V trimming: 4 bases; J trimming: 6 bases; junction bases outside the gene matches: 0. This CDR3 is CASSGQGNSPLHF. CDR3 sequence (DNA): TGTGCCAGCAGTGGACAGGGTAATTCACCCCTCCACTTT.

This clonotype was seen repeatedly, ten times or more. The chain employs TRBV5-4 and TRBJ1-1, with no clear D. The germline gives CDR1 SGHNT, CDR2 YYREEE (reference sequence). The CDR3 totals 14 residues. Trimming cost V 4 bases and J 4 bases, with 14 bases left between them. In DNA form, the CDR3 reads TGTGCCAGCAGCAGAGGGCCCTTGGGCACTGAAGCTTTCTTT. This encodes CASSRGPLGTEAFF.

This clonotype rates as medium-sized (0.01 to 0.1%). The V and J genes are TRBV7-2 and TRBJ1-1; D gene unclear. In germline, CDR1 is SGHTA, CDR2 FQGNSA. The CDR3 length is 13 residues. V was pared by 3 bases and J by 1 base, with 6 bases between. CDR3: CASSLVRNTEAFF. The CDR3 DNA sequence: TGTGCCAGCAGCTTGGTCCGGAACACTGAAGCTTTCTTT. Complete variable domain (other parts from reference TRBV7-2 and TRBJ1-1): GAGVSQSPSNKVTEKGKDVELRCDPISGHTALYWYRQSLGQGLEFLIYFQGNSAPDKSGLPSDRFSAERTGGSVSTLTIQRTQQEDSAVYLCASSLVRNTEAFFGQGTRLTVV.

The chain is built from TRBV2 and TRBJ2-1; D remains ambiguous. This CDR3 is built from 15 residues. The V end lost 6 bases, the J end lost 6 bases, and 18 bases lay between the germline ends. The germline V gene has CDR1 SNHLY and CDR2 FYNNEI. This CDR3 is CASSQQPTVSNEQFF. The DNA for the CDR3 is TGTGCCAGCAGCCAACAGCCGACCGTTTCCAATGAGCAGTTCTTC.

The genes are TRBV7-9 and TRBJ2-5; possibly TRBD1 for D (6 bases). The CDR3 sequence is 15 residues long. Germline values: CDR1 SEHNR, CDR2 FQNEAQ (reference sequence). The ends were cut back, 2 bases at V and 4 bases at J, with 14 bases in the middle. The CDR3 DNA is TGTGCCAGCAGCTTATCAGGACAGATAGGAGAGACCCAGTACTTC. Translating it yields CASSLSGQIGETQYF. The full variable domain, rest sourced from reference TRBV7-9 and TRBJ2-5, is DTGVSQNPRHKITKRGQNVTFRCDPISEHNRLYWYRQTLGQGPEFLTYFQNEAQLEKSRLLSDRFSAERPKGSFSTLEIQRTEQGDSAMYLCASSLSGQIGETQYFGPGTRLLVL.

This clonotype was recorded at least ten times. V usage is TRBV19 and J usage is TRBJ1-2, with no clear D. V lost 7 bases to trimming and J lost 0 bases, with 15 bases between them. The CDR3 is made up of 15 amino acids. Germline V gene lookup returns CDR1 LNHDA and CDR2 SQIVND (reference sequence). This CDR3 is CASMFIAAANYGYTF. Here the CDR3 DNA reads TGTGCCAGTATGTTCATCGCAGCGGCTAACTATGGCTACACCTTC.

This clonotype was seen a handful of times. The J gene is TRBJ2-5, the V gene TRBV4-2; D not resolved. The V gene's germline CDR1 is LGHNA and CDR2 YNFKEQ. The CDR3 has 13 residues. V lost 3 bases, J lost 1 base, and 6 bases lay in between. The CDR3 DNA sequence: TGTGCCAGCAGCCACCCCACCCAAGAGACCCAGTACTTC. Translation gives CASSHPTQETQYF.

This clonotype was observed many times. J is TRBJ2-3 and V is TRBV20-1; D unresolved. Germline values: CDR1 DFQATT, CDR2 SNEGSKA (reference sequence). The CDR3 length is 14 residues. The V and J ends lost 3 bases and 2 bases respectively, with 12 bases between them. The CDR3 region is CSASRRLSTDTQYF. CDR3 in DNA: TGCAGTGCTAGCAGACGGCTCTCCACAGATACGCAGTATTTT.

The CDR3 bases are TGTGCCAGCAGTTCGACAGGGTACAATGAGCAGTTCTTC. Translating gives CASSSTGYNEQFF. This chain links TRBV12-3 or TRBV12-4 with TRBJ2-1, with 7 bases fitting TRBD1. CDR3 length: 13 amino acids. V gave up 4 bases and J gave up 4 bases; unmatched junction bases: 1.

This clonotype showed up just a few times. This clone may be a read error of a much larger clone one base away. V and J are TRBV20-1 and TRBJ2-1; 8 bases match TRBD1. Per germline, CDR1 DFQATT and CDR2 SNEGSKA (reference sequence). The CDR3 is made up of 13 amino acids. The CDR3 region has the DNA TGCAATGCCTTGACAGGGGCCTACAATGAGCAGTTCTTC. It specifies CNALTGAYNEQFF.

This clonotype was detected a few times. The chain is built from TRBV9 and TRBJ2-5, with D uncertain. V shed 4 bases and J shed 7 bases, with 11 bases lying between them. This CDR3 region has 12 residues. Germline V gene sequence: CDR1 SGDLS, CDR2 YYNGEE. CDR3 DNA: TGTGCCAGCAGCCCCCTCCTGGGGACCCAGTACTTC. It yields the protein CASSPLLGTQYF.

To note about this clonotype: This may stem from a read error, because a much larger clone lies one nucleotide away. V is TRBV7-2 and J is TRBJ2-5; no reliable D call. This CDR3 spans 13 amino acids. V was trimmed by 10 bases and J by 2 bases, leaving 14 bases between them. Germline assignment: CDR1 SGHTA and CDR2 FQGNSA. The CDR3 here is CATAVMGQETQYF. For the CDR3, the DNA is TGTGCCACCGCGGTTATGGGGCAAGAGACCCAGTACTTC.

This clonotype was detected many times. The gene calls are TRBV7-2 and TRBJ2-3; the match to TRBD1 covers 7 bases. Germline CDR1 reads SGHTA; CDR2 reads FQGNSA. The CDR3 spans 15 residues. Trimming cost V 6 bases and J 2 bases; bases outside gene matches: 8. For the CDR3, the DNA is TGTGCCAGCAGGGTAATGGGACAGTCCACAGATACGCAGTATTTT. Encoded protein: CASRVMGQSTDTQYF.